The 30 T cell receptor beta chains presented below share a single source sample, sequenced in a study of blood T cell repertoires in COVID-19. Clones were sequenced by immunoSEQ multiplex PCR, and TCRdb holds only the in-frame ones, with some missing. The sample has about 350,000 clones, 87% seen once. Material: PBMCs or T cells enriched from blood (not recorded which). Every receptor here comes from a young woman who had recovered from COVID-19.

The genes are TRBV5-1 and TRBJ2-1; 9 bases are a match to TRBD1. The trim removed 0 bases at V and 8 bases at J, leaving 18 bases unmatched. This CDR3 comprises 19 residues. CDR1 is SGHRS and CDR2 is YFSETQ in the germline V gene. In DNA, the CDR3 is TGCGCCAGCAGCTTGGCCTATATGAACAGGGGGCATAGGTTCGATGAGCAGTTCTTC. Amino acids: CASSLAYMNRGHRFDEQFF.

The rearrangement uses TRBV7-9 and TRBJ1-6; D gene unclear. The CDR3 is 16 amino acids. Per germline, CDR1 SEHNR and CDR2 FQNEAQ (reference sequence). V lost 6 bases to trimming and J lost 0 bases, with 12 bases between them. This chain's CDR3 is CASRSSSSSYNSPLHF. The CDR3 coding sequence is TGTGCCAGCAGATCTTCTTCGAGCTCCTATAATTCACCCCTCCACTTT. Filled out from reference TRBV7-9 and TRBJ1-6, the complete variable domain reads DTGVSQNPRHKITKRGQNVTFRCDPISEHNRLYWYRQTLGQGPEFLTYFQNEAQLEKSRLLSDRFSAERPKGSFSTLEIQRTEQGDSAMYLCASRSSSSSYNSPLHFGNGTRLTVT.

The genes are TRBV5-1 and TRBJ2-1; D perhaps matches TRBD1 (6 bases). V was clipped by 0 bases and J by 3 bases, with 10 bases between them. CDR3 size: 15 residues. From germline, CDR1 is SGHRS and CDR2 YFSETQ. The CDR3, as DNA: TGCGCCAGCAGCTTGGGTGCAGGGGTCTACAATGAGCAGTTCTTC. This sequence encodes CASSLGAGVYNEQFF.

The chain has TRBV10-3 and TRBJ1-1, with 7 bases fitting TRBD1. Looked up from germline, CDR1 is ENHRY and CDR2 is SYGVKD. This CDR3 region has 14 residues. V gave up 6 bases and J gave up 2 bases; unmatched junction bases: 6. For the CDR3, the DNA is TGTGCCATCAGCGGGACAGTAAATAACACTGAAGCTTTCTTT. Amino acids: CAISGTVNNTEAFF.

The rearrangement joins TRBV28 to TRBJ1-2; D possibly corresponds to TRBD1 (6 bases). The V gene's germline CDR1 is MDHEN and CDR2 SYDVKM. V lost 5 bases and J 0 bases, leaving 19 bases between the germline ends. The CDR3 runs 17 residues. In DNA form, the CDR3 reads TGTGCCAGCAGTCTGCCCCGGACAGAGAATACTAACTATGGCTACACCTTC. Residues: CASSLPRTENTNYGYTF.

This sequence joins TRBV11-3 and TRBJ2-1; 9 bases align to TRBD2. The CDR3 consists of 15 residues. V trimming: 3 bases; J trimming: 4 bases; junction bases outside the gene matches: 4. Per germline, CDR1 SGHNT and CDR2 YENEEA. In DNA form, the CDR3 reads TGTGCCAGCAGCTTGAGTAGCGGGAGATACAATGAGCAGTTCTTC. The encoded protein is CASSLSSGRYNEQFF.

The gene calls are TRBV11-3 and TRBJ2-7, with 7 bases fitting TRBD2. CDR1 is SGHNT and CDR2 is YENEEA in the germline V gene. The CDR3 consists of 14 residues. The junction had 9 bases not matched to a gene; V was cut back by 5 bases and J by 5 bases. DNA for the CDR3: TGTGCCAGCAGCCTGGGGAGGGTCTCGGACGAGCAGTACTTC. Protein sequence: CASSLGRVSDEQYF.

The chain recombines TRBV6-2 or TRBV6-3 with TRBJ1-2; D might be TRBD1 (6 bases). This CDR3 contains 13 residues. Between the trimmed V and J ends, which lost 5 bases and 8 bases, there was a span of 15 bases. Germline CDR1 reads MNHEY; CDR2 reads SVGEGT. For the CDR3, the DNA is TGTGCCAGCAGTACGCCCGACAGGTGGGGCTACACCTTC. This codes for CASSTPDRWGYTF.

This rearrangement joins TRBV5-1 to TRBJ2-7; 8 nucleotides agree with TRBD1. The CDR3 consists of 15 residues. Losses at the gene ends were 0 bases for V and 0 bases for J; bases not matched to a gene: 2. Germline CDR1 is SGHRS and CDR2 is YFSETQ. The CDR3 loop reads CASSLVTGGSYEQYF. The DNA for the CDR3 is TGCGCCAGCAGCTTGGTTACAGGGGGCTCCTACGAGCAGTACTTC.

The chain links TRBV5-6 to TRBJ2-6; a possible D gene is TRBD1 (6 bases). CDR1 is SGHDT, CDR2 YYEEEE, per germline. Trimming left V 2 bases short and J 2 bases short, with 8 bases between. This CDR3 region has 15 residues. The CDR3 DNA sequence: TGTGCCAGCAGCTTATGGGGGCCTGGGGCCAACGTCCTGACTTTC. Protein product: CASSLWGPGANVLTF.

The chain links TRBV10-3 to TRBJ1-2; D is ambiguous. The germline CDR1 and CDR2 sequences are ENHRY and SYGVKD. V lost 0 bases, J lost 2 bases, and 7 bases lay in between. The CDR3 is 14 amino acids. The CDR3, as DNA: TGTGCCATCAGTGAGTCTGCGGGGAACTATGGCTACACCTTC. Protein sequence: CAISESAGNYGYTF.

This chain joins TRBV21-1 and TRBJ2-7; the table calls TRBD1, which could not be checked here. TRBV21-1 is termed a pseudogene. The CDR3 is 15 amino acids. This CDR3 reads CASSKSGRGQYEQYF. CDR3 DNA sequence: TGTGCCAGCAGCAAAAGTGGCAGGGGGCAATACGAGCAGTACTTC.

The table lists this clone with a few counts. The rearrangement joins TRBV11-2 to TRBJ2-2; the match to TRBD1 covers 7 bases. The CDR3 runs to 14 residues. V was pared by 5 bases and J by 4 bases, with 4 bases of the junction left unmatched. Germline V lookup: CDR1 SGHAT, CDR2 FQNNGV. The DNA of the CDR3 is TGTGCCAGCAGCAAACAGGGGAGCACCGGGGAGCTGTTTTTT. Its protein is CASSKQGSTGELFF.

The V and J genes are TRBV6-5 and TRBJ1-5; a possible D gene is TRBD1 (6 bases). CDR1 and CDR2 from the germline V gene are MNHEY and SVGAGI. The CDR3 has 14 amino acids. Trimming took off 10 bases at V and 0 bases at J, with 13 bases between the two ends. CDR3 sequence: CATTGFYSNQPQHF. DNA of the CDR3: TGTGCCACTACAGGGTTTTATAGCAATCAGCCCCAGCATTTT.

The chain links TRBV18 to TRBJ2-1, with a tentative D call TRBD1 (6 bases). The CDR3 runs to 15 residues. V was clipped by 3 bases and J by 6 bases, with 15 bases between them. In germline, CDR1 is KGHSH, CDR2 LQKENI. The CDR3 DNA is TGTGCCAGCTCACCCTCACAGGGTGTGGGCAATGAGCAGTTCTTC. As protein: CASSPSQGVGNEQFF.

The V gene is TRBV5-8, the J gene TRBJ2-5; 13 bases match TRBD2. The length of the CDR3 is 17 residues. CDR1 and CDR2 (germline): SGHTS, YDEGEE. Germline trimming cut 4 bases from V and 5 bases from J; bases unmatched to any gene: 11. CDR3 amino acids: CASSPVRTSGGRETQYF. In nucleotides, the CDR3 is TGTGCCAGCAGCCCTGTTCGGACTAGCGGGGGTAGGGAGACCCAGTACTTC.

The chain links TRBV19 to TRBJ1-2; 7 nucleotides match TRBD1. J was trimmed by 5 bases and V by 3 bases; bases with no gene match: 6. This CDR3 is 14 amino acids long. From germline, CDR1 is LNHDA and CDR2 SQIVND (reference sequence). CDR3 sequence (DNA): TGTGCCAGTAGTATCACAGGGGATAGTTATGGCTACACCTTC. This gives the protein CASSITGDSYGYTF.

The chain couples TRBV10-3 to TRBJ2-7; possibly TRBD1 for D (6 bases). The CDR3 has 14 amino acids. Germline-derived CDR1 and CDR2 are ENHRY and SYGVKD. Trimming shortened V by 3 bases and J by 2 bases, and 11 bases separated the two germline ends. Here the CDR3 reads CAISEGRGPYEQYF. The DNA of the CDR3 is TGTGCCATCAGTGAAGGCAGGGGCCCCTACGAGCAGTACTTC.

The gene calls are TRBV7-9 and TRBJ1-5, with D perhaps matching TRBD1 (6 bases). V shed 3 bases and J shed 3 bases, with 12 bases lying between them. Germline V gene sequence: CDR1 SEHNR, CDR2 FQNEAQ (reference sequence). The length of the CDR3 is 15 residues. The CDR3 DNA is TGTGCCAGCAGCTTCCAGGACAGTCCCAATCAGCCCCAGCATTTT. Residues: CASSFQDSPNQPQHF.

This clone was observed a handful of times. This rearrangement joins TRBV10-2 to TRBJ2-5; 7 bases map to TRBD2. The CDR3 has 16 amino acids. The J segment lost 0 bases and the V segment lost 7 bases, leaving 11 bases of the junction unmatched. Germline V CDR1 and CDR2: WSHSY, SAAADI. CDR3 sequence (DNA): TGCGCCAGCAACCCCGGGACTACTTCGTACCAAGAGACCCAGTACTTC. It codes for CASNPGTTSYQETQYF.

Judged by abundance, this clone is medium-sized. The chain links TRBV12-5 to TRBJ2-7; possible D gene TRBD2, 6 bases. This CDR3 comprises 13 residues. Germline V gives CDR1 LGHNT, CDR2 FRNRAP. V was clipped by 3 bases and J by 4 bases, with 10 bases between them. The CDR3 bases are TGTGCTAGTGGTTTCGGGGGACGGTACGAGCAGTACTTC. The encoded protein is CASGFGGRYEQYF.

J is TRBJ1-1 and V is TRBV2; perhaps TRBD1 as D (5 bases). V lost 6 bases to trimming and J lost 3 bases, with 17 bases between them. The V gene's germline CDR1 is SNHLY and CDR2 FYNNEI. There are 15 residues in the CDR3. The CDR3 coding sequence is TGTGCCAGCAGGACTGGGGGGAGTAGGGACACTGAAGCTTTCTTT. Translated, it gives CASRTGGSRDTEAFF.

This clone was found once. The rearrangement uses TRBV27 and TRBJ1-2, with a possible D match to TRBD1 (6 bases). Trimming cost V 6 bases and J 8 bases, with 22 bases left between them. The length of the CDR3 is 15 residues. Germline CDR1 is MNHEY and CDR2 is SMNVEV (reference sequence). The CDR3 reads CASRPRTDPMAGYTF. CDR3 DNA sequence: TGTGCCAGCAGACCCCGGACAGATCCTATGGCGGGCTACACCTTC.

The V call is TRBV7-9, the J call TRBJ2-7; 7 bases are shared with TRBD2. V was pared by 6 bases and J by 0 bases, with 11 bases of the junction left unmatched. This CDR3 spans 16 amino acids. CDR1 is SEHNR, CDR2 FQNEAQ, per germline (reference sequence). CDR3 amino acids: CASSSYGGTSSYEQYF. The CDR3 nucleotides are TGTGCCAGCAGTTCTTACGGGGGGACGAGCTCCTACGAGCAGTACTTC.

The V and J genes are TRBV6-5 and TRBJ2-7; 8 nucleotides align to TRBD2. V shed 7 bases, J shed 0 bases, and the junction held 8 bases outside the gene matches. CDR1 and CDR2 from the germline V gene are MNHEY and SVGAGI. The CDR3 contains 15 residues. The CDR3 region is CASTSHLAGSYEQYF. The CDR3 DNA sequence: TGTGCCAGCACAAGTCATCTAGCGGGCTCCTACGAGCAGTACTTC.

The chain's CDR3 is CASSQDSGGAYEQYF. The DNA for the CDR3 is TGCGCCAGCAGCCAAGATTCGGGGGGCGCGTACGAGCAGTACTTC. This chain connects TRBV4-3 to TRBJ2-7; TRBD2 might be the D (7 bases). The germline V gene has CDR1 LGHNA and CDR2 YSLEER. CDR3 size: 15 residues. The ends were cut back, 0 bases at V and 4 bases at J, with 13 bases in the middle.

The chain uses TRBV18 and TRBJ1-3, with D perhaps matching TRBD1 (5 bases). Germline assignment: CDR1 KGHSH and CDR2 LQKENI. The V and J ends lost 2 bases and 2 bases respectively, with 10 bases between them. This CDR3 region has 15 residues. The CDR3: CASSPEQGTGNTIYF. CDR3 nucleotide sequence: TGTGCCAGCTCACCAGAGCAGGGCACTGGAAACACCATATATTTT. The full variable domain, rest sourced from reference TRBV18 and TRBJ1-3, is NAGVMQNPRHLVRRRGQEARLRCSPMKGHSHVYWYRQLPEEGLKFMVYLQKENIIDESGMPKERFSAEFPKEGPSILRIQQVVRGDSAAYFCASSPEQGTGNTIYFGEGSWLTVV.

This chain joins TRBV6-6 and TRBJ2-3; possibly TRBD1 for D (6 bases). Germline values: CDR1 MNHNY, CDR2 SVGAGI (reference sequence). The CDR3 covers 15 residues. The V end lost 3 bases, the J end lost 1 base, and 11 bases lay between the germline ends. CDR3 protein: CASSYHRTGTDTQYF. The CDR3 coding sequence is TGTGCCAGCAGTTATCACCGGACAGGCACAGATACGCAGTATTTT.

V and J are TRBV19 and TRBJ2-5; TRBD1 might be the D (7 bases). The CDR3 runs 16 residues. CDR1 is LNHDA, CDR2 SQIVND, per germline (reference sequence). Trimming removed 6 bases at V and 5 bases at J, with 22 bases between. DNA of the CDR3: TGTGCCAGTAGGGTTGTTGGGCAGGGGGGATGGGAGACCCAGTACTTC. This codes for CASRVVGQGGWETQYF.

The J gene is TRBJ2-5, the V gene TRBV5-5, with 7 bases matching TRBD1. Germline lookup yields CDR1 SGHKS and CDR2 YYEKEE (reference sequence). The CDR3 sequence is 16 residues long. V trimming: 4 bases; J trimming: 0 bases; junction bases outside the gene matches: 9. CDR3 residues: CASSPLARGYQETQYF. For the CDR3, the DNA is TGTGCCAGCAGCCCGCTGGCCAGGGGGTACCAAGAGACCCAGTACTTC.